The clone carrying this T cell receptor beta chain has just one count. Its antigen is currently unknown. The record originates from a study of shared clonotypes between healthy human individuals. Study-wide findings and caveats: Memory subsets generally showed lower estimated richness than naive subsets. An anticipated effect of sequencing depth on clonotype sharing among donors was recognized. Generation probability values for non-shared clonotypes were lower than those for clonotypes shared by all four donors. When naive CD4 clonotypes were compared across several donors, about 4.8% were shared.

The CDR3 totals 14 residues. V lost 4 bases to trimming and J lost 3 bases; unmatched junction nucleotides: 6. Germline lookup yields CDR1 SQVTM and CDR2 ANQGSEA. This table comes from immunoSEQ multiplex PCR, and its TCRdb copy is limited to in-frame clones, with some not included. This sample has more than 900,000 clones, with around 78% found just once. The sequencing input was memory CD4+ T cells from PBMCs. Subset denoted: CD45RA-negative fraction. The chain carries TRBV29-1 and TRBJ2-3; 8 nucleotides match TRBD1. The receptor comes from a man aged 18 to 35 in good health. Some clones in this sample may be carry-over from other donors' samples. The CDR3 nucleotides read TGCAGCGTTGGGAGGACAGGGTTTACAGATACGCAGTATTTT. Translation: CSVGRTGFTDTQYF.